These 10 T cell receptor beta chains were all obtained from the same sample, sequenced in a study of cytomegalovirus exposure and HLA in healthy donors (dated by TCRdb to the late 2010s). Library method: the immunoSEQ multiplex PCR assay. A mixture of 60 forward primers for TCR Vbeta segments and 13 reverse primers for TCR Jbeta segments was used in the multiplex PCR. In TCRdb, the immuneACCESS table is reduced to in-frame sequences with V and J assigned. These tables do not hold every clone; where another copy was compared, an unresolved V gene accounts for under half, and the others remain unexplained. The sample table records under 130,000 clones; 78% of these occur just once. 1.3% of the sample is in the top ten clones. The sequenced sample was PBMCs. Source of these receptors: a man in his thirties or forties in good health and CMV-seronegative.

The chain's CDR3 is CASTPNPGLAGSNEQFF. The CDR3 nucleotides read TGCGCCAGCACACCAAACCCGGGACTAGCGGGATCAAATGAGCAGTTCTTC. The chain is built from TRBV4-3 and TRBJ2-1; 13 nucleotides match TRBD2. CDR3 length: 17 residues. Germline values: CDR1 LGHNA, CDR2 YSLEER. V gave up 7 bases and J gave up 7 bases; unmatched junction bases: 13.

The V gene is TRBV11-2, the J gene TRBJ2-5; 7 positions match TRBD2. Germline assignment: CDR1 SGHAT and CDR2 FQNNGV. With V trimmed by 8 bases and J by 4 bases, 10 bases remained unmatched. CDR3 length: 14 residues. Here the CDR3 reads CASGSGVARETQYF. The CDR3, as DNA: TGTGCCAGCGGCAGCGGGGTTGCGCGAGAGACCCAGTACTTC.

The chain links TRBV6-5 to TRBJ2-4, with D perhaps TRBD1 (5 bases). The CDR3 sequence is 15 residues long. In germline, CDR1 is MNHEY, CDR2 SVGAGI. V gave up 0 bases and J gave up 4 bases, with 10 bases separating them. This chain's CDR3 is CASSYSAGPKNIQYF. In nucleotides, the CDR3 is TGTGCCAGCAGTTACTCGGCAGGGCCAAAAAACATTCAGTACTTC.

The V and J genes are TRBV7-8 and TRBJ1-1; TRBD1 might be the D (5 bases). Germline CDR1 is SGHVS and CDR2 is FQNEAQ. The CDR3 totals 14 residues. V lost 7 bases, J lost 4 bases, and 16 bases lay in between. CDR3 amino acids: CASILRAGSTEAFF. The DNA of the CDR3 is TGTGCCAGCATACTCAGGGCGGGGAGCACTGAAGCTTTCTTT.

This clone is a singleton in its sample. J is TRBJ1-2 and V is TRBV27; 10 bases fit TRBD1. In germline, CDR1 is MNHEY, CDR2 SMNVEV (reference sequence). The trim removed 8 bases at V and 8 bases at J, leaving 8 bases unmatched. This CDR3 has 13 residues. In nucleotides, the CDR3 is TGTGCCAGCGGGTTGGGACAGGGGAGCGGCTACACCTTC. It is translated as CASGLGQGSGYTF.

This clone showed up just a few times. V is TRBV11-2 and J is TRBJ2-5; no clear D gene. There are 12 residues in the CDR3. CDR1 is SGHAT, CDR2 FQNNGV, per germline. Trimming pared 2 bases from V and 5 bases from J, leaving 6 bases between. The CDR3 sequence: CASSLLPETQYF. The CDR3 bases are TGTGCCAGCAGCTTACTTCCGGAGACCCAGTACTTC.

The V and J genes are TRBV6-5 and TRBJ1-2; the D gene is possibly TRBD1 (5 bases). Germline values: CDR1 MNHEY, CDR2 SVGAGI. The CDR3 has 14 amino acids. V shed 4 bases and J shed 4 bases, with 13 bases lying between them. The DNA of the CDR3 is TGTGCCAGCAGTTCCCCGACAGAAATCTATGGCTACACCTTC. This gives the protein CASSSPTEIYGYTF.

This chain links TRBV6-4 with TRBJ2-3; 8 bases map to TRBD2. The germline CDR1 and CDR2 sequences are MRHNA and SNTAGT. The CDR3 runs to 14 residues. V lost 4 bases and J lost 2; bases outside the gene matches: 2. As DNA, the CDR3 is TGTGCCAGCAGTGTCGGGGGGGCCACAGATACGCAGTATTTT. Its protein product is CASSVGGATDTQYF.

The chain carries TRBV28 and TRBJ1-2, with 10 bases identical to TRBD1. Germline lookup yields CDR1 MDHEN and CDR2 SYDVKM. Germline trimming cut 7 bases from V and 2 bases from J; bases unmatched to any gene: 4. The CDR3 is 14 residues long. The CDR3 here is CASIPGQGNYGYTF. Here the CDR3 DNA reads TGTGCCAGCATCCCGGGACAGGGGAACTATGGCTACACCTTC.

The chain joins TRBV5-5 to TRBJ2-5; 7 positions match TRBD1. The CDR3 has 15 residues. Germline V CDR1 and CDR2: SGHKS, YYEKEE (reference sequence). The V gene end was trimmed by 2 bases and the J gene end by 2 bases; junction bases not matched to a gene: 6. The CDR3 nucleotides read TGTGCCAGCAGCTTCCGGGACAGAGTACAAGAGACCCAGTACTTC. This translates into CASSFRDRVQETQYF.